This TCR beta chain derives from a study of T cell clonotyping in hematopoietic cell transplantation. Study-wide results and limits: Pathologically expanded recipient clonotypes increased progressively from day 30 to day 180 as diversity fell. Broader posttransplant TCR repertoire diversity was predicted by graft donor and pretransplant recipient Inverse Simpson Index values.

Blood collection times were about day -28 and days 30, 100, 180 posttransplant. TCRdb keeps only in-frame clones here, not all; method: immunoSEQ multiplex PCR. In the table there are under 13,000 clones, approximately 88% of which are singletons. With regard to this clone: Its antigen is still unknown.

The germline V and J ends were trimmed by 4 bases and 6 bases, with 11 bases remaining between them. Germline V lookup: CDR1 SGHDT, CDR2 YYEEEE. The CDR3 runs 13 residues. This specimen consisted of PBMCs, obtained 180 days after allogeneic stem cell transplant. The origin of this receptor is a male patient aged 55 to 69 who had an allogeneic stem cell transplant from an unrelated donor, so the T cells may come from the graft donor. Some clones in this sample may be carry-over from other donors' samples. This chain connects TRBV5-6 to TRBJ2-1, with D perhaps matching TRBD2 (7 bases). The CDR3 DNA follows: TGTGCCAGCAGCCCGGGGGGCAGCAATGAGCAGTTCTTC. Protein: CASSPGGSNEQFF.